Below, 23 T cell receptor beta chains from the same sample are listed, as sequenced in a study of identical twins. TCRdb recomputed calls from the 5' RACE reads with MiXCR, one row per CDR3 protein. The top ten clones hold approximately 0.29% of a sample with 1.5 million to 2 million distinct CDR3 sequences, roughly 35% of them seen once. Sequenced material: cord blood. The receptors derive from a newborn girl in good health.

This clonotype was seen a few times. The chain recombines TRBV21-1 with TRBJ2-1; TRBD2, the D gene given by the table, was not confirmed from the DNA. TRBV21-1 is described as a pseudogene. The CDR3 spans 17 residues. DNA of the CDR3: TGTGCCAGCAGCAAAGGAATGACTAGCGGGGGGGCCGATGAGCAGTTCTTC. It yields the protein CASSKGMTSGGADEQFF.

The rearrangement links TRBV18 to TRBJ2-3, with a weak D call TRBD1 (5 bases). CDR1 is KGHSH, CDR2 LQKENI, per germline. The CDR3 is 16 residues long. V lost 2 bases, J lost 2 bases, and 14 bases lay in between. CDR3 amino acids: CASSPMAQGHTDTQYF. The CDR3 DNA is TGTGCCAGCTCACCAATGGCTCAGGGTCACACAGATACGCAGTATTTT. Full variable domain (remainder filled in from reference TRBV18 and TRBJ2-3): NAGVMQNPRHLVRRRGQEARLRCSPMKGHSHVYWYRQLPEEGLKFMVYLQKENIIDESGMPKERFSAEFPKEGPSILRIQQVVRGDSAAYFCASSPMAQGHTDTQYFGPGTRLTVL.

There are a few counts of this clonotype. This sequence joins TRBV28 and TRBJ1-1; tentatively, D is TRBD1 (5 bases). The CDR3 is 14 amino acids. CDR1 is MDHEN, CDR2 SYDVKM, per germline. Trimming cost V 2 bases and J 3 bases, with 10 bases left between them. Here the CDR3 reads CASSLGARYTEAFF. The CDR3 region has the DNA TGTGCCAGCAGTTTAGGGGCGCGGTACACTGAAGCTTTCTTT.

This chain links TRBV6-5 with TRBJ2-1, with unresolved D. V shed 0 bases and J shed 0 bases, with 9 bases lying between them. The CDR3 is made up of 16 amino acids. The germline gives CDR1 MNHEY, CDR2 SVGAGI. CDR3 residues: CASSYSISASYNEQFF. In DNA form, the CDR3 reads TGTGCCAGCAGTTACTCGATCTCAGCCTCCTACAATGAGCAGTTCTTC.

This rearrangement joins TRBV7-2 to TRBJ1-1; D not certain. The V gene lost 1 base and the J gene lost 1 base, with 10 bases spanning the gap. The CDR3 has 15 residues. Germline V gene data show CDR1 as SGHTA and CDR2 as FQGNSA. In nucleotides, the CDR3 is TGTGCCAGCAGCTTAGTGAACGTGAGGAACACTGAAGCTTTCTTT. Translation gives CASSLVNVRNTEAFF.

The CDR3 here is CASSFLAGVDSTDTQYF. The CDR3 DNA sequence: TGTGCCAGCAGCTTCCTAGCGGGAGTTGATAGCACAGATACGCAGTATTTT. J is TRBJ2-3 and V is TRBV7-2, with 10 bases fitting TRBD2. With V trimmed by 3 bases and J by 0 bases, 6 bases remained unmatched. Germline V CDR1 and CDR2: SGHTA, FQGNSA. The CDR3 extends over 17 amino acids.

The chain joins TRBV12-3 or TRBV12-4 to TRBJ2-7; 7 bases line up with TRBD1. With 6 bases clipped from V and 2 bases from J, the junction kept 7 bases outside the gene matches. The CDR3 length is 14 residues. The chain's CDR3 is CASRRTGPAYEQYF. DNA of the CDR3: TGTGCCAGCAGGCGGACAGGACCCGCCTACGAGCAGTACTTC.

The gene calls are TRBV11-2 and TRBJ1-1; D perhaps matches TRBD1 (5 bases). V was trimmed by 1 base and J by 0 bases, leaving 12 bases between them. CDR1 and CDR2 (germline): SGHAT, FQNNGV. The CDR3 sequence is 16 residues long. The CDR3: CASSLGMGRVNTEAFF. The CDR3 DNA sequence: TGTGCCAGCAGCTTAGGGATGGGACGGGTGAACACTGAAGCTTTCTTT.

This clonotype was picked up a small number of times. V is TRBV20-1 and J is TRBJ2-5; 8 bases map to TRBD1. This CDR3 contains 15 residues. After removal of 5 bases from V and 6 bases from J, the junction contained 14 bases not matched to a gene. Germline values: CDR1 DFQATT, CDR2 SNEGSKA (reference sequence). The CDR3 protein is CSARAETGVIKTQYF. CDR3 coding DNA: TGCAGTGCTCGAGCGGAGACAGGGGTGATAAAGACCCAGTACTTC.

The table lists this clonotype with a few counts. DNA for the CDR3: TGTGCCATCAGTGACGGGGGTAGCGGGAGCTACGAGCAGTACTTC. This sequence encodes CAISDGGSGSYEQYF. V usage is TRBV10-3 and J usage is TRBJ2-7; 9 bases align to TRBD2. Unmatched junction bases numbered 6, after V lost 3 bases and J lost 3 bases. The CDR3 covers 15 residues. Germline lookup yields CDR1 ENHRY and CDR2 SYGVKD.

The chain employs TRBV2 and TRBJ1-1, with TRBD1 matching over 8 bases. The CDR3 is 14 residues long. V trimming: 5 bases; J trimming: 5 bases; junction bases outside the gene matches: 7. The germline gives CDR1 SNHLY, CDR2 FYNNEI. CDR3 residues: CASSPQGGETEAFF. DNA for the CDR3: TGTGCCAGCAGTCCACAGGGGGGGGAAACTGAAGCTTTCTTT.

This clonotype occurred many times. V is TRBV20-1 and J is TRBJ2-7; 8 bases are a match to TRBD1. Germline assignment: CDR1 DFQATT and CDR2 SNEGSKA (reference sequence). The CDR3 totals 11 residues. The V and J ends lost 6 bases and 2 bases, in that order; junction bases with no gene match: 0. CDR3 DNA sequence: TGCAGTGCGGACAGGGCCTACGAGCAGTACTTC. It translates to CSADRAYEQYF.

The chain employs TRBV20-1 and TRBJ2-3, with D possibly TRBD1 on 6 matching bases. CDR3 length: 15 amino acids. Germline V gives CDR1 DFQATT, CDR2 SNEGSKA (reference sequence). Between the trimmed V and J ends, which lost 1 base and 1 base, there was a span of 12 bases. The CDR3: CSARGTGWGTDTQYF. CDR3 nucleotides: TGCAGTGCTAGAGGTACAGGGTGGGGCACAGATACGCAGTATTTT.

Many counts were recorded for this clonotype. The genes are TRBV2 and TRBJ2-4, with 14 bases fitting TRBD2. CDR1 SNHLY and CDR2 FYNNEI come from the germline V gene. This CDR3 spans 19 amino acids. V shed 1 base and J 4 bases; nucleotides not matched to a gene: 9. As DNA, the CDR3 is TGTGCCAGCAGTGAAGTCCCGGGACTAGCGGGAGCTTTTAAAAACATTCAGTACTTC. This codes for CASSEVPGLAGAFKNIQYF.

This clonotype was observed a few times. The J gene is TRBJ2-3, the V gene TRBV9; 9 nucleotides line up with TRBD2. From germline, CDR1 is SGDLS and CDR2 YYNGEE. V lost 0 bases to trimming and J lost 3 bases; unmatched junction nucleotides: 11. The CDR3 totals 18 residues. CDR3 in amino acids: CASSVDSGGLLSTDTQYF. The CDR3 nucleotides are TGTGCCAGCAGCGTAGATAGCGGGGGCCTCCTTTCAACAGATACGCAGTATTTT.

This clonotype has a handful of counts. This chain connects TRBV20-1 to TRBJ2-4; 9 bases line up with TRBD1. The CDR3 spans 15 residues. CDR1 is DFQATT, CDR2 SNEGSKA, per germline (reference sequence). The V segment lost 6 bases and the J segment 2 bases; nucleotides outside the gene matches: 8. The CDR3 here is CSARKQGATKNIQYF. The CDR3 nucleotides are TGCAGTGCGCGAAAACAGGGGGCGACCAAAAACATTCAGTACTTC.

The chain is built from TRBV7-2 and TRBJ2-1; 9 nucleotides match TRBD2. From germline, CDR1 is SGHTA and CDR2 FQGNSA. Germline trimming cut 5 bases from V and 0 bases from J; bases unmatched to any gene: 14. The CDR3 is made up of 19 amino acids. CDR3 sequence (DNA): TGTGCCAGCAGCCGGCAGGGGACTAGCTTCTACAGCTCCTACAATGAGCAGTTCTTC. It yields the protein CASSRQGTSFYSSYNEQFF.

At least ten counts were recorded for this clonotype. The chain links TRBV10-3 to TRBJ2-1, with D hard to call. Germline CDR1 reads ENHRY; CDR2 reads SYGVKD. There are 13 residues in the CDR3. Trimming took off 5 bases at V and 4 bases at J, with 9 bases between the two ends. CDR3 nucleotide sequence: TGTGCCATCAGTATGTGGCGGTACAATGAGCAGTTCTTC. Translated, it gives CAISMWRYNEQFF.

This clonotype was picked up a small number of times. The chain is built from TRBV25-1 and TRBJ1-4, with D possibly matching TRBD1 (5 bases). CDR3 length: 13 residues. The V and J ends lost 4 bases and 5 bases respectively, with 8 bases between them. Germline-derived CDR1 and CDR2 are MGHDK and SYGVNS. The CDR3 bases are TGTGCCAGCAGTGCTGGGGCGAATGAAAAACTGTTTTTT. Its translation: CASSAGANEKLFF. The full variable domain, with the rest looked up from reference TRBV25-1 and TRBJ1-4, is EADIYQTPRYLVIGTGKKITLECSQTMGHDKMYWYQQDPGMELHLIHYSYGVNSTEKGDLSSESTVSRIRTEHFPLTLESARPSHTSQYLCASSAGANEKLFFGSGTQLSVL.

There are many counts of this clonotype. This CDR3 is CSVEGAGGDNEQFF. The CDR3 nucleotides read TGCAGCGTTGAAGGGGCAGGGGGCGACAATGAGCAGTTCTTC. The V gene is TRBV29-1, the J gene TRBJ2-1; TRBD1 agrees at 8 bases. This CDR3 is 14 amino acids long. Germline assignment: CDR1 SQVTM and CDR2 ANQGSEA. Trimming removed 1 base from V and 5 bases from J; junction bases left unmatched: 4.

Concerning this clonotype: The junction departs from germline at one end; a sequencing error may be responsible. The V and J genes are TRBV24-1 and TRBJ2-1; TRBD2 matches at 13 bases. CDR3 length: 17 residues. Looked up from germline, CDR1 is KGHDR and CDR2 is SFDVKD. The CDR3 loop reads CATSGLGTSGTYNEQFF. The CDR3 nucleotides are TGTGCCACCAGTGGTTTGGGGACTAGCGGGACCTACAATGAGCAGTTCTTC.

The chain recombines TRBV6-1 with TRBJ1-5; D remains unclear. V was cut by 3 bases and J by 7 bases, with 10 bases left in between. CDR3 length: 13 amino acids. In germline, CDR1 is MNHNS, CDR2 SASEGT. The CDR3 sequence is CASSDPGGQPQHF. CDR3 nucleotides: TGTGCCAGCAGTGACCCCGGTGGACAGCCCCAGCATTTT.

The count of this clonotype is one. This rearrangement joins TRBV5-1 to TRBJ2-5, with 11 positions matching TRBD1. Matching the DNA end better, TRBJ2-7 makes the J call doubtful. This CDR3 comprises 16 residues. Per germline, CDR1 SGHRS and CDR2 YFSETQ. In DNA form, the CDR3 reads TGCGCCAGCAGCGGGAACCGGGACAGGGGGTTATACGAGCAGTACTTC. Translation gives CASSGNRDRGLYEQYF.